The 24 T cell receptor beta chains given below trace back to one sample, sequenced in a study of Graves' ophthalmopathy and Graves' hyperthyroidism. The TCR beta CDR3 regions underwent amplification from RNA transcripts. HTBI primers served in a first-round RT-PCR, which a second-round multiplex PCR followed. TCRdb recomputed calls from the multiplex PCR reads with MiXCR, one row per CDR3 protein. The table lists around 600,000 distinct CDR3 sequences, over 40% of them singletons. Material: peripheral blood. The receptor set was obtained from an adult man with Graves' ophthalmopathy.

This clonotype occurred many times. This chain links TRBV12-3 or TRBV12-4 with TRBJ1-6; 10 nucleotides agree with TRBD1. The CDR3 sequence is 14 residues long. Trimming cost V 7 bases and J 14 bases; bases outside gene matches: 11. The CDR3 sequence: CASTNRQGASSLHF. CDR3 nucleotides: TGTGCCAGCACCAATAGACAGGGGGCCTCATCCCTCCACTTT.

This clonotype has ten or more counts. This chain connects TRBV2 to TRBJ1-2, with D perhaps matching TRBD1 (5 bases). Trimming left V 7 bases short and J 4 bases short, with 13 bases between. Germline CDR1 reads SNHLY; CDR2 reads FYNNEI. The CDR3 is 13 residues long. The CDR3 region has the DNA TGTGCCAGCACCGCGGCCCAGGGCTATGGCTACACCTTC. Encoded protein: CASTAAQGYGYTF.

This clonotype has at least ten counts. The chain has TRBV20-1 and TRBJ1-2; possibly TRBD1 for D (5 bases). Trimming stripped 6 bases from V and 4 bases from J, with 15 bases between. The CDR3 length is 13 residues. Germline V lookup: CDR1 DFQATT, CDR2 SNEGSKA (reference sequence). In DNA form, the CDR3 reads TGCAGTGCCCCCCGGGACGGCGGCTATGGCTACACCTTC. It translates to CSAPRDGGYGYTF.

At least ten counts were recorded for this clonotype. In DNA form, the CDR3 reads TGTGCCAGCAGCGGTGACAGTTATAATTCACCCCTCCACTTT. This encodes CASSGDSYNSPLHF. The rearrangement joins TRBV9 to TRBJ1-6; TRBD1 might be the D (5 bases). The CDR3 runs 14 residues. Germline-derived CDR1 and CDR2 are SGDLS and YYNGEE. V lost 3 bases, J lost 4 bases, and 8 bases lay in between.

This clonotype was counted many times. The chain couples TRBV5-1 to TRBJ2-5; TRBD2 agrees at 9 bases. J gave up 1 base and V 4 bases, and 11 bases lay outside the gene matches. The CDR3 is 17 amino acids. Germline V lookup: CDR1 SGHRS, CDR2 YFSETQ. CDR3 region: CASSPTYGTSSQETQYF. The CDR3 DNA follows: TGCGCCAGCAGCCCGACCTATGGGACTAGCTCCCAAGAGACCCAGTACTTC.

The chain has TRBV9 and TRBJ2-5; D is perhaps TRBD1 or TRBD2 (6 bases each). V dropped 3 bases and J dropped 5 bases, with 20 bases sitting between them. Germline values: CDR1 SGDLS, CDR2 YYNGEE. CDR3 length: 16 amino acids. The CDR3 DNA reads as TGTGCCAGCAGCGCAGCGGGTGAGCGGACAGATGAGACCCAGTACTTC. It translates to CASSAAGERTDETQYF. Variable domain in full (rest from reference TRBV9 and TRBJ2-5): DSGVTQTPKHLITATGQRVTLRCSPRSGDLSVYWYQQSLDQGLQFLIQYYNGEERAKGNILERFSAQQFPDLHSELNLSSLELGDSALYFCASSAAGERTDETQYFGPGTRLLVL.

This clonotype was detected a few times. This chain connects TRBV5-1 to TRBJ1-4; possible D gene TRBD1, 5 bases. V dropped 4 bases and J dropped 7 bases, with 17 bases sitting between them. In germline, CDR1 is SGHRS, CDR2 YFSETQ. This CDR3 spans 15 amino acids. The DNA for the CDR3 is TGCGCCAGCAGCGTCCAGGGTTTGGGGGGTGAAAAACTGTTTTTT. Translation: CASSVQGLGGEKLFF.

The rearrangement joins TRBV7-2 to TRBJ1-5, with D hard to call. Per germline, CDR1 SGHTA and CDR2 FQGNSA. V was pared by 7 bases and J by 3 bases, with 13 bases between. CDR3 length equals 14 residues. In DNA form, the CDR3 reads TGTGCCAGCACCACCTTGGGAGCCAATCAGCCCCAGCATTTT. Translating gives CASTTLGANQPQHF.

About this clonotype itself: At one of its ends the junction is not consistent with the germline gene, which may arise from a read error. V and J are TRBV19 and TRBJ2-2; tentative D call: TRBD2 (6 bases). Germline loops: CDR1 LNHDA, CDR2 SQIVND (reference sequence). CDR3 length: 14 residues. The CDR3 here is CASRDGSATGGLFF. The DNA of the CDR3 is TGTGCCAGTAGGGACGGGAGCGCCACCGGGGGGCTGTTTTTT.

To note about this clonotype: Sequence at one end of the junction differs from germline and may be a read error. The CDR3 spells CASSTSTGDNVLTF. The CDR3 DNA sequence: TGTGCCAGTAGTACCTCGACAGGGGACAACGTCCTGACTTTC. The V and J genes are TRBV19 and TRBJ2-6; 8 bases align to TRBD1. This CDR3 has 14 amino acids. Germline lookup yields CDR1 LNHDA and CDR2 SQIVND (reference sequence).

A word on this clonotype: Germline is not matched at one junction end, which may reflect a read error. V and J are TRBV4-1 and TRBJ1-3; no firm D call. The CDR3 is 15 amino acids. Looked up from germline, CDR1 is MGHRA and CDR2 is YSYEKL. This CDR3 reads CASSQEDDGGNTIYF. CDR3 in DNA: TGTGCCAGCAGCCAAGAAGATGACGGAGGAAACACCATATATTTT.

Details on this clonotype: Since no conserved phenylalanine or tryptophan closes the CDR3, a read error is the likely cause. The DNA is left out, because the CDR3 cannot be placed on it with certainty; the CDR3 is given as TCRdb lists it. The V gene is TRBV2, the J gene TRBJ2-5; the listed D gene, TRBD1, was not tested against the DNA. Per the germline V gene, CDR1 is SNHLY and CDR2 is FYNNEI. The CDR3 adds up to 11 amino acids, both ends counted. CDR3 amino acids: CASSRDRGVNP.

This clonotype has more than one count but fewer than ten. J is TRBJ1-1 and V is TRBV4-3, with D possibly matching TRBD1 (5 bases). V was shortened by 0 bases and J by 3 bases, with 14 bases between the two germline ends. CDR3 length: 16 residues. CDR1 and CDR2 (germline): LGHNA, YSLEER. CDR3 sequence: CASSQDFGTGDTEAFF. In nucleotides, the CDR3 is TGCGCCAGCAGCCAAGACTTCGGGACGGGTGACACTGAAGCTTTCTTT.

The DNA for the CDR3 is TGTGCCAGTAGTCCGCGACAGGGGGGCTACGAGCAGTACTTC. The encoded protein is CASSPRQGGYEQYF. The rearrangement joins TRBV7-8 to TRBJ2-7; 9 bases align to TRBD1. The germline V gene encodes CDR1 SGHVS and CDR2 FQNEAQ. CDR3 size: 14 residues. J lost 3 bases, V lost 9 bases, and 9 bases had no gene match.

CDR3 in amino acids: CSLGDRSFREQYF. CDR3 sequence (DNA): TGCAGCTTGGGGGACAGGTCGTTTCGCGAGCAGTACTTC. V usage is TRBV29-1 and J usage is TRBJ2-7; 8 bases agree with TRBD1. The CDR3 consists of 13 residues. The germline V gene encodes CDR1 SQVTM and CDR2 ANQGSEA. The V segment lost 8 bases and the J segment 6 bases; nucleotides outside the gene matches: 12.

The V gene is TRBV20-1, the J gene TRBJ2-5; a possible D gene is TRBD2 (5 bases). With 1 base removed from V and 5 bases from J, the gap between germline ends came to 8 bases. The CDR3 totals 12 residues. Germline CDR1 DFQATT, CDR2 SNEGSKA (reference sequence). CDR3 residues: CSARARGETQYF. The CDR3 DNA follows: TGCAGTGCTAGAGCACGAGGGGAGACCCAGTACTTC.

This chain's CDR3 is CSARERDRSYEQYF. CDR3 nucleotide sequence: TGCAGTGCTAGAGAGCGGGACCGCTCCTACGAGCAGTACTTC. The chain is built from TRBV20-1 and TRBJ2-7, with D perhaps matching TRBD2 (6 bases). This CDR3 has 14 amino acids. The germline V gene has CDR1 DFQATT and CDR2 SNEGSKA (reference sequence). V lost 0 bases and J lost 0, with 9 bases in between.

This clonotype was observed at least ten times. In DNA, the CDR3 is TGTGCCAGTGGTAAGGAGGGAGAAAAACTGTTTTTT. Translation: CASGKEGEKLFF. The chain carries TRBV7-9 and TRBJ1-4; unclear D gene. V gave up 9 bases and J gave up 8 bases, with 13 bases separating them. Germline V gene data show CDR1 as SEHNR and CDR2 as FQNEAQ (reference sequence). The CDR3 totals 12 residues.

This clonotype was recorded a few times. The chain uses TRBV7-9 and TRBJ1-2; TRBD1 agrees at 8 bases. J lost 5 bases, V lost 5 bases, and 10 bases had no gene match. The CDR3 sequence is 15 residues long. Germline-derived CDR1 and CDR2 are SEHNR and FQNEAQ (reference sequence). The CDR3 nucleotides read TGTGCCAGCAGCGCCCACAGGGGGGGTAATTATGGCTACACCTTC. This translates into CASSAHRGGNYGYTF.

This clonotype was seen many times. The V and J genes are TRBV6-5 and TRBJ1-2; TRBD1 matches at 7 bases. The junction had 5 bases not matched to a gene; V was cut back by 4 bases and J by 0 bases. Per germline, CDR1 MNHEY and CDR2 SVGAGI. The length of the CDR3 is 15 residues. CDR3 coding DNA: TGTGCCAGCAGTTCCCGAGGGACAGCTAACTATGGCTACACCTTC. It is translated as CASSSRGTANYGYTF.

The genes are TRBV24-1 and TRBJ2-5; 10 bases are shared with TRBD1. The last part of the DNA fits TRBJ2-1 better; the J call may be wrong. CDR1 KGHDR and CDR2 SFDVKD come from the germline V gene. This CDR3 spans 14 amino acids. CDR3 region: CATSDLGTGVEQFF. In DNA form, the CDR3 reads TGTGCCACCAGTGATTTGGGGACAGGGGTTGAGCAGTTCTTC.

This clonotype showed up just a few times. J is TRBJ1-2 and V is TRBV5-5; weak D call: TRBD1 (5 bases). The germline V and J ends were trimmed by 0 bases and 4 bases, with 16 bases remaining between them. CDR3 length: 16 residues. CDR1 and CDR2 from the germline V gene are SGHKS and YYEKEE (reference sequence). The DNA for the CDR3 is TGTGCCAGCAGCTTGGTGGTGAGGGATGGGACCTATGGCTACACCTTC. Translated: CASSLVVRDGTYGYTF. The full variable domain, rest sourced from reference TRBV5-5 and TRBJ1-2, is DAGVTQSPTHLIKTRGQQVTLRCSPISGHKSVSWYQQVLGQGPQFIFQYYEKEERGRGNFPDRFSARQFPNYSSELNVNALLLGDSALYLCASSLVVRDGTYGYTFGSGTRLTVV.

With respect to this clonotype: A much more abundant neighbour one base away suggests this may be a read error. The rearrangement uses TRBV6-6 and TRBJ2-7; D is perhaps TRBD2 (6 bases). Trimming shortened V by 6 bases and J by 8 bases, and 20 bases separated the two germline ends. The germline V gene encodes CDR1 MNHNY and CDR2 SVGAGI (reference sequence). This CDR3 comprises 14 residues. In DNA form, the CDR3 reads TGTGCCAGCAGCCAAGCGGTGGAGGGTCACCAGCAGTACTTC. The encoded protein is CASSQAVEGHQQYF.

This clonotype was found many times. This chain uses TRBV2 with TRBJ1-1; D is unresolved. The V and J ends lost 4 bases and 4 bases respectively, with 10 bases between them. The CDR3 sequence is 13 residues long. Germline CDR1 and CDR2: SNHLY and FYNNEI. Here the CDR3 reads CASSVTEVTEAFF. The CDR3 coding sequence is TGTGCCAGCAGTGTAACCGAAGTCACTGAAGCTTTCTTT.